Each of the 20 T cell receptor beta chains below was sequenced from the same sample in a study of T cells expressing NK-cell markers. TCRdb reprocessed the 5' RACE reads, with one entry per CDR3 protein and no DNA. This sample contains roughly 420,000 distinct CDR3 sequences. The sample consisted of blood T cells: a sorted CD56 or NKG2C T cell subset, CD4+ or CD8+ T cells, or bulk PBMC T cells (not recorded which). All receptors come from a woman between 18 and 70 years old in good health.

V usage is TRBV7-9 and J usage is TRBJ1-1; TCRdb indicates TRBD1, and absent DNA this call remains unverified. CDR1 and CDR2 (germline): SEHNR, FQNEAQ (reference sequence). The CDR3 is made up of 13 amino acids. CDR3 residues: CASTLGGNTEAFF.

The genes are TRBV29-1 and TRBJ1-2; the TRBD1 assignment by TCRdb is unverifiable without DNA. CDR3 length equals 11 residues. Germline V gene sequence: CDR1 SQVTM, CDR2 ANQGSEA. CDR3 amino acids: CSADIPHGYTF.

The chain uses TRBV3-1 and TRBJ2-1. In germline, CDR1 is LGHDT, CDR2 YNNKEL (reference sequence). The CDR3 length is 15 residues. This CDR3 reads CASSPSVVSYNEQFF.

The rearrangement links TRBV30 to TRBJ1-1. Germline values: CDR1 GTSNPN, CDR2 SVGIG (reference sequence). There are 14 residues in the CDR3. Here the CDR3 reads CAWSVGPMNTEAFF.

The chain uses TRBV7-9 and TRBJ1-6; TCRdb's D gene call, TRBD1, goes unchecked for lack of DNA. CDR1 and CDR2 from the germline V gene are SEHNR and FQNEAQ (reference sequence). This CDR3 is built from 15 residues. The CDR3 reads CASSPWLQGQSPLHF.

The rearrangement joins TRBV12-3 or TRBV12-4 to TRBJ2-1; TCRdb gives TRBD1 as the D gene, but with no DNA this cannot be confirmed. There are 13 residues in the CDR3. CDR3 residues: CASSPGQAGEQFF.

The chain combines TRBV27 with TRBJ1-5; TCRdb's D gene call, TRBD1, goes unchecked for lack of DNA. In germline, CDR1 is MNHEY, CDR2 SMNVEV (reference sequence). The CDR3 contains 15 residues. The CDR3 region is CASSFAGQGDQPQHF.

V and J are TRBV23-1 and TRBJ2-1; the TCRdb D gene call, TRBD2, has no DNA to confirm it. TRBV23-1 qualifies as an ORF whose function is uncertain. CDR3 length: 17 residues. The CDR3 sequence: CATPSPGTSGVYNEQFF.

The CDR3 here is CSVRRDKGLEAFF. This chain uses TRBV29-1 with TRBJ1-1; TCRdb proposes TRBD1, but this gene call is untestable without DNA. This CDR3 has 13 amino acids. Germline-derived CDR1 and CDR2 are SQVTM and ANQGSEA.

The rearrangement uses TRBV21-1 and TRBJ2-5; the D call from TCRdb, TRBD1, cannot be confirmed without DNA. TRBV21-1 is tagged as a pseudogene. The CDR3 is made up of 15 amino acids. The CDR3 sequence is CASSKGGTFLETQYF.

V and J are TRBV25-1 and TRBJ2-4; lacking DNA, the TRBD1 call made by TCRdb goes unchecked. The germline V gene encodes CDR1 MGHDK and CDR2 SYGVNS. This CDR3 is 18 amino acids long. CDR3 amino acids: CASSDSLGGFETKNIQYF.

The CDR3 protein is CASSSNRDYEETQYF. The chain joins TRBV5-1 to TRBJ2-5; TCRdb lists TRBD1, though no DNA is available to test this call. The CDR3 extends over 15 amino acids. Germline CDR1 SGHRS, CDR2 YFSETQ.

The chain is built from TRBV12-3 or TRBV12-4 and TRBJ2-1; TCRdb's D gene call, TRBD2, goes unchecked for lack of DNA. This CDR3 is 17 amino acids long. The CDR3 here is CASTSIPSGLTYNEQFF.

The chain carries TRBV12-3 or TRBV12-4 and TRBJ2-5. The CDR3 covers 12 residues. CDR3 region: CASSFRTWTQYF.

The rearrangement joins TRBV28 to TRBJ2-1; TCRdb returns TRBD1, unconfirmable since there is no DNA. The CDR3 sequence is 12 residues long. The germline V gene has CDR1 MDHEN and CDR2 SYDVKM. CDR3 region: CASRTGDNEQFF.

The rearrangement links TRBV5-1 to TRBJ2-7; the TRBD2 assignment by TCRdb is unverifiable without DNA. The CDR3 runs 14 residues. CDR1 and CDR2 (germline): SGHRS, YFSETQ. CDR3 region: CASSWREGRDEQYF.

The CDR3 is CASSQPDTNQETQYF. The chain is built from TRBV5-1 and TRBJ2-5; absent DNA, TCRdb's TRBD1 call cannot be checked. The CDR3 is 15 amino acids. Germline V lookup: CDR1 SGHRS, CDR2 YFSETQ.

This chain links TRBV28 with TRBJ1-1; TCRdb's D call of TRBD1 is untestable without DNA. The CDR3 loop spans 14 amino acids. Germline V lookup: CDR1 MDHEN, CDR2 SYDVKM. CDR3 protein: CASSLGTGTTEAFF.

The J gene is TRBJ2-5, the V gene TRBV5-1; TCRdb proposes TRBD2, but this gene call is untestable without DNA. The CDR3 extends over 14 amino acids. CDR1 and CDR2 (germline): SGHRS, YFSETQ. CDR3 loop: CASSLETSGETQYF.

The chain joins TRBV20-1 to TRBJ2-2; absent DNA, TCRdb's TRBD1 call cannot be checked. Per germline, CDR1 DFQATT and CDR2 SNEGSKA (reference sequence). CDR3 length: 19 amino acids. The CDR3 protein is CSARDHPGQGRPFTGELFF.